This TCR beta chain was sequenced during a study of T-cell memory formation after mild COVID-19. CDR3 length equals 18 residues. Per the germline V gene, CDR1 is SGHAT and CDR2 is FQNNGV. V was clipped by 5 bases and J by 3 bases, with 24 bases between them. TCRdb ran MiXCR on the 5' RACE reads and lists one entry per CDR3 protein. The repertoire holds roughly 310,000 distinct CDR3 sequences, approximately 15% seen once, with about 20% in the top ten. The sequence was obtained from a man younger than 35 who had mild COVID-19 (a few samples of this study predate the infection). Cell type and time point are not known. Sequenced input: PBMCs or a T cell subset sorted from them (not recorded which). The rearrangement uses TRBV11-2 and TRBJ2-3, with D possibly matching TRBD1 (5 bases). This CDR3 reads CASSPTLDRKPQTDTQYF. The CDR3 DNA reads TGTGCCAGCAGCCCGACCCTAGACAGAAAGCCTCAAACAGATACGCAGTATTTT. Supplemented by reference TRBV11-2 and TRBJ2-3, the full variable domain reads EAGVAQSPRYKIIEKRQSVAFWCNPISGHATLYWYQQILGQGPKLLIQFQNNGVVDDSQLPKDRFSAERLKGVDSTLKIQPAKLEDSAVYLCASSPTLDRKPQTDTQYFGPGTRLTVL.